This T cell receptor beta chain is drawn from a study of technical replicates of blood from several donors. Profiled with immunoSEQ multiplex PCR; TCRdb holds only in-frame clones, not every one. The sample lists roughly 90,000 clones, approximately 94% occurring once. Sample: T cells isolated from PBMCs. The receptor's source is a human donor in good health.

In nucleotides, the CDR3 is TGCGCCAGCTTCGAGGGGACAGGGAGTTCACCCCTCCACTTT. This encodes CASFEGTGSSPLHF. This chain uses TRBV5-1 with TRBJ1-6; 9 bases agree with TRBD1. With V trimmed by 7 bases and J by 9 bases, 8 bases remained unmatched. Per germline, CDR1 SGHRS and CDR2 YFSETQ. The CDR3 runs 14 residues.